Only a few counts were recorded for the clone carrying this T cell receptor beta chain. The assay was immunoSEQ multiplex PCR, and TCRdb's table has in-frame clones only and misses some. The sample shows 11,000 to 15,000 clones, approximately 84% of them seen only once. Losses at the gene ends were 2 bases for V and 2 bases for J; bases not matched to a gene: 9. This CDR3 has 16 amino acids. Germline CDR1 and CDR2: SGHTA and FQGNSA. The data originate from a study of technical replicates of blood from several donors. The sample consisted of PBMCs. The chain uses TRBV7-2 and TRBJ2-7, with 7 bases identical to TRBD2. This clonotype was obtained from a human donor in good health. The CDR3 DNA sequence: TGTGCCAGCAGCTTAAGGGTGACTAGCCTAACCTACGAGCAGTACTTC. Translating it yields CASSLRVTSLTYEQYF.